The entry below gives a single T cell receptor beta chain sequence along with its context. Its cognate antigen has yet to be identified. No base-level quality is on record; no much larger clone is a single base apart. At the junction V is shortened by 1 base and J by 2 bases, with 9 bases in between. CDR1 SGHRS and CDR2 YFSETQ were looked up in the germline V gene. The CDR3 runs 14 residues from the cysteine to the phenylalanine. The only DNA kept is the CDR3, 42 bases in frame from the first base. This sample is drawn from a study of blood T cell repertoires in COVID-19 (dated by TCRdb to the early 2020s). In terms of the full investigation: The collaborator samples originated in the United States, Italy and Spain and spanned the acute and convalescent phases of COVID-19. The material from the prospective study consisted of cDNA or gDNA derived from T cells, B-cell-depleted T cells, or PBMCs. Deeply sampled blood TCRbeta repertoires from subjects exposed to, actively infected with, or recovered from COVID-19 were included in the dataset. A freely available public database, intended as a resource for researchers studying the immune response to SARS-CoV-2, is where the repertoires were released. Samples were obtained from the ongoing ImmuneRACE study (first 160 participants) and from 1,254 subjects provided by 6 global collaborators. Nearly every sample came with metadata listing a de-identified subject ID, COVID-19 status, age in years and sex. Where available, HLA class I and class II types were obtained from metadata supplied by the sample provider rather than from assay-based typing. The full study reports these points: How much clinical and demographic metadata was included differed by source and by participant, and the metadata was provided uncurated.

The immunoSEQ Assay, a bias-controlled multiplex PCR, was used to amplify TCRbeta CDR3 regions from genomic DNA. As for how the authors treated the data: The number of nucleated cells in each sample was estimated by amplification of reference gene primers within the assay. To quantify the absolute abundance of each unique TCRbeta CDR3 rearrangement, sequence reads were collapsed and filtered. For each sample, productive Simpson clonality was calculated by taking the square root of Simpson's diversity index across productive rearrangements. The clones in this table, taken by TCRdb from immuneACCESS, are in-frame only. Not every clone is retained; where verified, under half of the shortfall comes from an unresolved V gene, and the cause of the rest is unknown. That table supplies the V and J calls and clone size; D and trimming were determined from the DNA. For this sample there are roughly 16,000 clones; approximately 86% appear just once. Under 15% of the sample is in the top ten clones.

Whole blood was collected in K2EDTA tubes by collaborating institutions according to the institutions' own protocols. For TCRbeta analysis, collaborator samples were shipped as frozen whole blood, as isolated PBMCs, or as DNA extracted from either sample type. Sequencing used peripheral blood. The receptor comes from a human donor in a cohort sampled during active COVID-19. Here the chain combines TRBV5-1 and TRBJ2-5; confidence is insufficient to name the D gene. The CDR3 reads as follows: CASSLWADQETQYF. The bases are TGCGCCAGCAGCTTGTGGGCAGATCAAGAGACCCAGTACTTC.